The entry that follows covers one T cell receptor beta chain sequence. Its antigen is still unknown. Per the germline V gene, CDR1 is SGHDT and CDR2 is YYEEEE. This CDR3 comprises 18 residues. V lost 0 bases and J lost 3; bases outside the gene matches: 6. The entry originates in a study of graft-versus-host responses after intestinal transplantation. Study overall: Multivisceral, liver-intestinal, or isolated intestinal transplants were received by the recipients.

Profiling relied on immunoSEQ multiplex PCR, and the TCRdb table lists in-frame clones only, not all of them. The sample shows more than 95,000 clones, approximately 90% of them seen only once. Sample: unstimulated CD4+ T cells sorted from spleen or lymph node cells, taken before intestinal transplant. V usage is TRBV5-6 and J usage is TRBJ2-1; TRBD2 matches at 13 bases. The TCR sequence derives from a human donor who received an intestinal transplant. CDR3 in DNA: TGTGCCAGCAGCTTGGGACTAGCGGGAGGTATGCGCTACAATGAGCAGTTCTTC. Protein product: CASSLGLAGGMRYNEQFF.